Presented here are 11 T cell receptor beta chains from one specimen sequenced in a study of regulatory T cells in long-lasting Graves disease. Both iRepertoire HTBI primers and Arm-PCR of CDR3 regions were used to build the TCR beta libraries. TCRdb re-derived calls from the multiplex PCR reads in MiXCR, one entry per CDR3 protein. The profile shows fewer than 550,000 distinct CDR3 sequences, over 15% of them singletons. Time point of the sample: newly diagnosed GD, antithyroid drugs for less than 3 months. Following extraction of RNA from PBMCs, that RNA was used to make the TCR library. The same sample was also studied in work on T cells in Graves' hyperthyroidism and ophthalmopathy.

Sample: peripheral blood mononuclear cells (PBMCs), taken at new diagnosis, from a patient treated with antithyroid drugs. The receptors come from a woman under 30 with Graves disease.

This clonotype showed up many times. The rearrangement joins TRBV7-8 to TRBJ2-7; 7 bases map to TRBD2. Germline V gene data show CDR1 as SGHVS and CDR2 as FQNEAQ. CDR3 length equals 14 residues. After removal of 4 bases from V and 0 bases from J, the junction contained 3 bases not matched to a gene. The chain's CDR3 is CASSSRDYSYEQYF. The DNA for the CDR3 is TGTGCCAGCAGCTCCCGGGACTACTCCTACGAGCAGTACTTC.

This clonotype was recorded many times. The chain has TRBV29-1 and TRBJ2-2; no definite D call. V lost 6 bases to trimming and J lost 2 bases, with 7 bases between them. Germline V gene sequence: CDR1 SQVTM, CDR2 ANQGSEA. This CDR3 comprises 12 residues. CDR3: CSVVQNTGELFF. CDR3 in DNA: TGCAGCGTCGTCCAAAACACCGGGGAGCTGTTTTTT.

This clonotype was counted many times. V and J are TRBV28 and TRBJ1-2; D remains unclear. Trimming left V 4 bases short and J 8 bases short, with 23 bases between. The CDR3 totals 16 residues. The V gene's germline CDR1 is MDHEN and CDR2 SYDVKM. CDR3 coding DNA: TGTGCCAGCAGTTCCACGGCGGGGTTAGGCGAAGGCGGCTACACCTTC. Its protein product is CASSSTAGLGEGGYTF.

This clonotype was seen a few times. V usage is TRBV5-1 and J usage is TRBJ1-1; D not certain. This CDR3 is 14 amino acids long. Deletions cut 3 bases from V and 0 bases from J, with 9 bases between. Per the germline V gene, CDR1 is SGHRS and CDR2 is YFSETQ. The CDR3 DNA is TGCGCCAGCAGCTCCTCAGCGCTGAACACTGAAGCTTTCTTT. This encodes CASSSSALNTEAFF.

Points on this clonotype: A much larger clone lies one base from this, so it may be a read error. The chain has TRBV30 and TRBJ1-1, with a possible D match to TRBD1 (5 bases). This CDR3 comprises 13 residues. Germline V gene sequence: CDR1 GTSNPN, CDR2 SVGIG (reference sequence). Written as DNA, the CDR3 is TGTGCCGTTTCCGTTCAGGGAGACACTGGAGCTTTCTTT. Encoded protein: CAVSVQGDTGAFF.

In this sample, this clonotype turned up many times. CDR3 amino acids: CSASPPLRRPDTQYF. CDR3 coding DNA: TGCAGTGCTAGCCCCCCGCTCCGTCGCCCAGATACGCAGTATTTT. The genes are TRBV20-1 and TRBJ2-3, with D hard to call. The CDR3 is made up of 15 amino acids. Trimming pared 3 bases from V and 4 bases from J, leaving 17 bases between. Germline loops: CDR1 DFQATT, CDR2 SNEGSKA (reference sequence).

This clonotype was seen only a few times. The rearrangement joins TRBV5-1 to TRBJ2-3; a possible D gene is TRBD1 (6 bases). Trimming removed 4 bases at V and 1 base at J, with 16 bases between. Germline V gene lookup returns CDR1 SGHRS and CDR2 YFSETQ. The CDR3 loop spans 16 amino acids. Here the CDR3 DNA reads TGCGCCAGCAGCCCCGGACAGAGGACAGGCACAGATACGCAGTATTTT. It codes for CASSPGQRTGTDTQYF.

This chain uses TRBV27 with TRBJ2-2, with 12 nucleotides matching TRBD2. This CDR3 has 18 residues. The V and J ends lost 3 bases and 5 bases, in that order; junction bases with no gene match: 10. Germline V gives CDR1 MNHEY, CDR2 SMNVEV (reference sequence). The DNA for the CDR3 is TGTGCCAGCAGTTTTCTTCTTACCGGACTAGCGGGAACCGGGGAGCTGTTTTTT. This sequence encodes CASSFLLTGLAGTGELFF.

Here the CDR3 DNA reads TGCGCCAGCAGCGAAACACTAGCGGATCCAGATACGCAGTATTTT. It specifies CASSETLADPDTQYF. The chain uses TRBV5-1 and TRBJ2-3; 8 nucleotides match TRBD2. The length of the CDR3 is 15 residues. With V trimmed by 4 bases and J by 4 bases, 8 bases remained unmatched. Germline values: CDR1 SGHRS, CDR2 YFSETQ.

This clonotype turned up a few times. V is TRBV7-9 and J is TRBJ2-3; 8 nucleotides match TRBD2. CDR3 length: 16 amino acids. The V gene's germline CDR1 is SEHNR and CDR2 FQNEAQ (reference sequence). Trimming cost V 10 bases and J 5 bases; bases outside gene matches: 17. The chain's CDR3 is CATKAGLAGAGDTQYF. CDR3 bases: TGTGCCACCAAAGCTGGGCTAGCGGGCGCCGGAGATACGCAGTATTTT.

The chain couples TRBV5-5 to TRBJ2-5; 10 nucleotides line up with TRBD2. Germline V gene lookup returns CDR1 SGHKS and CDR2 YYEKEE (reference sequence). The CDR3 is 17 residues long. V dropped 0 bases and J dropped 2; count of bases not matched to a gene: 7. This CDR3 reads CASSLDSSGRGQETQYF. Written as DNA, the CDR3 is TGTGCCAGCAGCTTGGATTCTAGCGGGAGAGGTCAAGAGACCCAGTACTTC.